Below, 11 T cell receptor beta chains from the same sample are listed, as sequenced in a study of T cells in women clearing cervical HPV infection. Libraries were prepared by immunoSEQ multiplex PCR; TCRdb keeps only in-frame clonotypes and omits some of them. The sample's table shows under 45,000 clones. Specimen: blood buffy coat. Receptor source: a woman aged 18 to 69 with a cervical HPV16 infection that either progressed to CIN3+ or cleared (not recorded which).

CDR3 bases read: TGTGCCAGTAGTGGGACTAGTCGCAATGAC. This gives the protein CASSGTSRND. The full-length CDR3 reads as CASSGTSRNDYTF. The genes are TRBV19 and TRBJ1-2; D perhaps matches TRBD1 (5 bases). The sequence runs out 3 residues before the end of the CDR3; the remainder is reconstructed from the germline J gene. CDR3 length equals 13 residues. Germline lookup yields CDR1 LNHDA and CDR2 SQIVND (reference sequence).

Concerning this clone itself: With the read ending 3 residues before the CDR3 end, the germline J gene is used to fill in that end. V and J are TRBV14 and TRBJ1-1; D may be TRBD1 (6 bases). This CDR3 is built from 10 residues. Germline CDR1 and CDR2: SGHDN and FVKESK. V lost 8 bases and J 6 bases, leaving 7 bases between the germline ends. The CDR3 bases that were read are TGTGCCAGCGGGGGCCCTGAA. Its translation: CASGGPE. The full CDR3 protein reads CASGGPEAFF.

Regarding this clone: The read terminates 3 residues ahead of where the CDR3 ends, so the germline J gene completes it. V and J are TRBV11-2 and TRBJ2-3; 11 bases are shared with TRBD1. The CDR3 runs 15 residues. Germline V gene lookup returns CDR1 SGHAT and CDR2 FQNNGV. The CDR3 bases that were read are TGTGCCAGCAGCTCGCCGGGACAGGGGGTGGAGACG. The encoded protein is CASSSPGQGVET. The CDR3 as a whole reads CASSSPGQGVETQYF.

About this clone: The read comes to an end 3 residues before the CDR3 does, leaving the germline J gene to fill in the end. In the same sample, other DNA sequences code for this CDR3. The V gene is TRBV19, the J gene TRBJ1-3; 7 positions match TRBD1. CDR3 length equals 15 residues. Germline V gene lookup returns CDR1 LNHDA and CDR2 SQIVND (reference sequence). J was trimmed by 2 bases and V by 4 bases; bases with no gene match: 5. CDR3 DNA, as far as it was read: TGTGCCAGTAGTACCCCAGGGACAGCTGGAAACACC. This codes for CASSTPGTAGNT. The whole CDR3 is CASSTPGTAGNTIYF.

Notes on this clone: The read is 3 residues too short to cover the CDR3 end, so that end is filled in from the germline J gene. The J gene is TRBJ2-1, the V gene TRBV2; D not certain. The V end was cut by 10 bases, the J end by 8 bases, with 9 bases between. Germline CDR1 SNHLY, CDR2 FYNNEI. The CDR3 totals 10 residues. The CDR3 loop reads CAISPDEQFF. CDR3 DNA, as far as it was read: TGTGCCATAAGCCCCGATGAG.

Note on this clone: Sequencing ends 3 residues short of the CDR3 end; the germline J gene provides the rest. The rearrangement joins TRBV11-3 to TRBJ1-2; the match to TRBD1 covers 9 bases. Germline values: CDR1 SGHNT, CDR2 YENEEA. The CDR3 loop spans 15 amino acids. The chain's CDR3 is CASRHRDRDSSGYTF. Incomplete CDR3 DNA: TGTGCCAGCAGACACCGGGACAGGGACTCGTCCGGC.

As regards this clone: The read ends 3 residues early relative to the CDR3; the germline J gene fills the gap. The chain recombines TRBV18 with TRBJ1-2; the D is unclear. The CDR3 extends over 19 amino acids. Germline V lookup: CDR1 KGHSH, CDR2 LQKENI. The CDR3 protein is CASSPRLMLAGVVTDTYTF. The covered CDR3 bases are TGTGCCAGCTCACCACGATTGATGCTAGCGGGAGTGGTCACAGATACC.

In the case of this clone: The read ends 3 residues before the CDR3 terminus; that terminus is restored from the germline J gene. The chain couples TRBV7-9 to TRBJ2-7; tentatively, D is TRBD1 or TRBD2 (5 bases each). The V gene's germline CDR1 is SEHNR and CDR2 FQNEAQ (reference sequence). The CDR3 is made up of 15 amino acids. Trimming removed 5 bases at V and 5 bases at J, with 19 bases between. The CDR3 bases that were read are TGTGCCAGCAGCGGTCGCGAGGGGCGTCAAAACGAG. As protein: CASSGREGRQNE. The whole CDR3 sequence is CASSGREGRQNEQYF.

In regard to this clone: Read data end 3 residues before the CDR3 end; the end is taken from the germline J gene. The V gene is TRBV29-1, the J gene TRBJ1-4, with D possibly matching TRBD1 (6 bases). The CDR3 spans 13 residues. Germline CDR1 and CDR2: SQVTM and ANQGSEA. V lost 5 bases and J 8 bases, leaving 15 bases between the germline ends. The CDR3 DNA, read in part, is TGCAGCGTTATCTCCCGGGACACGGAAAAA. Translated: CSVISRDTEK. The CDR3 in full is CSVISRDTEKLFF.

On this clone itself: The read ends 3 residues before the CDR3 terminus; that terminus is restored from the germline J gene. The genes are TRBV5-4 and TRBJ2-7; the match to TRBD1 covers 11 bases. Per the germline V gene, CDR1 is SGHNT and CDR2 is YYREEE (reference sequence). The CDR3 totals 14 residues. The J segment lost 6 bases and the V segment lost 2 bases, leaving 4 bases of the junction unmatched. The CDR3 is CASSFRDRGSEQYF. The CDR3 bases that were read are TGTGCCAGCAGCTTCCGGGACAGGGGGTCCGAG.

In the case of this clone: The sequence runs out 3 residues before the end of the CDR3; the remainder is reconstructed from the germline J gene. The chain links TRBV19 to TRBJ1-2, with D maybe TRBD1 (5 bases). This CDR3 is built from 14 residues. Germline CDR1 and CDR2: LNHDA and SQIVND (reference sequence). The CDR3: CASSTGRRGNIYTF. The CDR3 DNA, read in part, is TGTGCCAGTAGTACCGGACGAAGGGGAAACATC.